A single sample is the source of the 17 T cell receptor beta chains below, sequenced in a study of blood T cell repertoires in COVID-19. Profiling relied on immunoSEQ multiplex PCR, and the TCRdb table lists in-frame clones only, not all of them. The sample comprises 150,000 to 200,000 clones, approximately 86% of which are singletons, and 7% to 8% rests with the top ten. The source material was peripheral blood. These receptor sequences come from a woman of 80 years or more in a cohort sampled during active or convalescent COVID-19.

The chain employs TRBV24-1 and TRBJ1-3; D is uncertain. The CDR3 covers 21 residues. CDR1 is KGHDR, CDR2 SFDVKD, per germline. V was trimmed by 4 bases and J by 2 bases, leaving 29 bases between them. CDR3 loop: CATSETLPGSLSLEAGNTIYF. CDR3 nucleotides: TGTGCCACCAGTGAGACCCTCCCCGGGTCCCTGTCACTGGAAGCTGGAAACACCATATATTTT.

V gene TRBV5-1 combines with J gene TRBJ1-1; D possibly corresponds to TRBD1 (6 bases). Trimming cost V 0 bases and J 5 bases, with 14 bases left between them. The CDR3 contains 15 residues. Per the germline V gene, CDR1 is SGHRS and CDR2 is YFSETQ. The CDR3 is CASSLEMATGTEAFF. The CDR3 coding sequence is TGCGCCAGCAGCTTGGAGATGGCCACAGGGACTGAAGCTTTCTTT. Filled out from reference TRBV5-1 and TRBJ1-1, the complete variable domain reads KAGVTQTPRYLIKTRGQQVTLSCSPISGHRSVSWYQQTPGQGLQFLFEYFSETQRNKGNFPGRFSGRQFSNSRSEMNVSTLELGDSALYLCASSLEMATGTEAFFGQGTRLTVV.

This clone was detected only once. This chain links TRBV24-1 with TRBJ1-2, with 9 positions matching TRBD1. The germline V gene has CDR1 KGHDR and CDR2 SFDVKD. The CDR3 is made up of 15 amino acids. The junction had 4 bases not matched to a gene; V was cut back by 3 bases and J by 3 bases. The CDR3 reads CATSDGQGFDYGYTF. The CDR3 nucleotides read TGTGCCACCAGTGATGGACAGGGGTTCGACTATGGCTACACCTTC.

This rearrangement joins TRBV3-1 (or the pseudogene TRBV3-2) to TRBJ2-3, with 7 bases matching TRBD1. Trimming removed 4 bases from V and 2 bases from J; junction bases left unmatched: 9. Germline V gives CDR1 LGHDT, CDR2 YNNKEL (reference sequence). CDR3 length equals 16 residues. The CDR3 coding sequence is TGTGCCAGCAGCCTCACCGGGACAGTATCCACAGATACGCAGTATTTT. It codes for CASSLTGTVSTDTQYF.

In nucleotides, the CDR3 is TGTGCCAGTAGTACCAGCCGACAGGGGCAGAATTCACCCCTCCACTTT. It specifies CASSTSRQGQNSPLHF. V and J are TRBV19 and TRBJ1-6, with TRBD1 identical over 8 bases. CDR1 is LNHDA and CDR2 is SQIVND in the germline V gene (reference sequence). There are 16 residues in the CDR3. The V and J ends lost 4 bases and 7 bases, in that order; junction bases with no gene match: 9.

The J gene is TRBJ1-2, the V gene TRBV11-3; TRBD1 aligns across 9 bases. The CDR3 is made up of 15 amino acids. The trim removed 5 bases at V and 7 bases at J, leaving 11 bases unmatched. Germline values: CDR1 SGHNT, CDR2 YENEEA. The CDR3 sequence: CASSPTGQGTGGYTF. In DNA form, the CDR3 reads TGTGCCAGCAGCCCTACGGGACAGGGAACGGGTGGCTACACCTTC.

The chain combines TRBV5-1 with TRBJ1-2; possibly TRBD1 for D (5 bases). Trimming stripped 2 bases from V and 4 bases from J, with 12 bases between. Germline V gene data show CDR1 as SGHRS and CDR2 as YFSETQ. CDR3 size: 14 residues. CDR3 region: CASSFNARAYGYTF. CDR3 DNA: TGCGCCAGCAGCTTTAATGCCAGGGCCTATGGCTACACCTTC.

This rearrangement joins TRBV5-8 to TRBJ2-4; 9 nucleotides match TRBD1. Per the germline V gene, CDR1 is SGHTS and CDR2 is YDEGEE. CDR3 length: 15 residues. Trimming took 4 bases from V and 7 from J; bases not matched to a gene: 9. In nucleotides, the CDR3 is TGTGCCAGCAGCCCTCGCCGGGACAGGGCCAACATTCAGTACTTC. It translates to CASSPRRDRANIQYF.

In this sample, this clone turned up a few times. V gene TRBV6-2 or TRBV6-3 combines with J gene TRBJ1-5, with 7 positions matching TRBD1. There are 13 residues in the CDR3. Trimming at V came to 4 bases and at J to 4 bases, leaving 1 base not matched to a gene. The germline gives CDR1 MNHEY, CDR2 SVGEGT. The CDR3: CASSWDSNQPQHF. In nucleotides, the CDR3 is TGTGCCAGCAGTTGGGACAGTAATCAGCCCCAGCATTTT.

The chain uses TRBV11-2 and TRBJ2-3; 7 positions match TRBD2. The CDR3 has 15 amino acids. Germline V gene data show CDR1 as SGHAT and CDR2 as FQNNGV. Trimming removed 5 bases from V and 2 bases from J; junction bases left unmatched: 7. CDR3 loop: CASSLLLANTDTQYF. As DNA, the CDR3 is TGTGCCAGCAGCCTATTACTAGCGAACACAGATACGCAGTATTTT.

V gene TRBV28 combines with J gene TRBJ1-1; D gene ambiguous. Germline loops: CDR1 MDHEN, CDR2 SYDVKM. V was clipped by 3 bases and J by 6 bases, with 8 bases between them. The length of the CDR3 is 12 residues. The CDR3 reads CASSFYFPEAFF. In DNA, the CDR3 is TGTGCCAGCAGTTTTTATTTCCCTGAAGCTTTCTTT.

The chain has TRBV5-4 and TRBJ2-1, with 7 bases lining up with TRBD2. CDR1 and CDR2 (germline): SGHNT, YYREEE (reference sequence). V lost 4 bases to trimming and J lost 12 bases; unmatched junction nucleotides: 10. This CDR3 spans 13 amino acids. The CDR3 DNA is TGTGCCAGCAGCCCCCTCCTAGCGGAGGGGCAGTTCTTC. It translates to CASSPLLAEGQFF.

The chain is built from TRBV5-8 and TRBJ1-6; a weak D match, TRBD1 (6 bases). The germline CDR1 and CDR2 sequences are SGHTS and YDEGEE. The CDR3 has 15 residues. With 1 base removed from V and 3 bases from J, the gap between germline ends came to 8 bases. CDR3 DNA sequence: TGTGCCAGCAGCTTGCGAGGGGGCTATAATTCACCCCTCCACTTT. This gives the protein CASSLRGGYNSPLHF.

The chain has TRBV19 and TRBJ1-2; 8 bases are shared with TRBD1. The CDR3 length is 20 residues. Germline values: CDR1 LNHDA, CDR2 SQIVND (reference sequence). J was trimmed by 5 bases and V by 8 bases; bases with no gene match: 28. The CDR3: CASHTSRGHRDRRIEYGYTF. The CDR3 bases are TGTGCCAGTCACACCTCACGCGGGCACCGGGACAGGAGAATCGAGTATGGCTACACCTTC.

The chain joins TRBV5-4 to TRBJ2-3, with D possibly TRBD2 on 5 matching bases. V was shortened by 3 bases and J by 2 bases, with 13 bases between the two germline ends. The germline CDR1 and CDR2 sequences are SGHNT and YYREEE (reference sequence). This CDR3 has 15 residues. CDR3 loop: CASSSPTGNTDTQYF. As DNA, the CDR3 is TGTGCCAGCAGCTCCCCCACGGGGAACACAGATACGCAGTATTTT.

The V gene is TRBV28, the J gene TRBJ1-4; 10 bases fit TRBD1. The CDR3 loop spans 19 amino acids. CDR1 and CDR2 (germline): MDHEN, SYDVKM. The J segment lost 5 bases and the V segment lost 4 bases, leaving 16 bases of the junction unmatched. CDR3: CASSYNPKRGQGGNEKLFF. The CDR3 coding sequence is TGTGCCAGCAGTTACAACCCCAAGAGAGGACAGGGGGGGAATGAAAAACTGTTTTTT.

The chain is built from TRBV3-1 (or the pseudogene TRBV3-2) and TRBJ1-2, with TRBD1 matching over 10 bases. With V trimmed by 3 bases and J by 5 bases, 0 bases remained unmatched. The germline CDR1 and CDR2 sequences are LGHDT and YNNKEL (reference sequence). The CDR3 contains 13 residues. CDR3 sequence (DNA): TGTGCCAGCAGCCAGGGACAGGGGTATGGCTACACCTTC. Protein: CASSQGQGYGYTF.